This note documents a single TCR beta chain sequence. Its specificity is not known. The data originate from a study of Ad26.COV2.S vaccination and SARS-CoV-2 variants. Findings and caveats of the study: Substantial breadth was reportedly displayed by spike-specific CD8+ and CD4+ T cell responses after vaccination. Analyses that measured TCR breadth and depth may have underestimated total T cell responses.

Trimming took 4 bases from V and 1 from J, leaving 7 bases between them. This CDR3 comprises 13 residues. Germline values: CDR1 LNHDA, CDR2 SQIVND (reference sequence). The protocol was immunoSEQ multiplex PCR, while the TCRdb copy is restricted to in-frame clones and leaves out a portion. There are roughly 150,000 clones in the sample; around 86% occur only once, and approximately 5% lies in the top ten. The specimen comprised peripheral blood, sampled after recovery from COVID-19. The V call is TRBV19, the J call TRBJ2-5; D unresolved. This sequence was found in a human donor who had recovered from COVID-19. The CDR3 nucleotides are TGTGCCAGTAGTAGGGCTCTCCAAGAGACCCAGTACTTC. This sequence encodes CASSRALQETQYF.